The T cell receptor beta chain under discussion was sequenced for a study of spatial heterogeneity in lung cancer. Overall study: Alpha-chain sequences were consistently detected less often than beta-chain sequences.

Germline values: CDR1 ENHRY, CDR2 SYGVKD. Trimming pared 8 bases from V and 4 bases from J, leaving 15 bases between. The CDR3 is made up of 13 amino acids. Using its own MiXCR run on the 5' RACE reads, TCRdb lists one record per CDR3 protein. This table holds about 70,000 distinct CDR3 sequences, roughly 8.9% found once. Time point noted: blood at routine non-recurrence follow-up after resection. In its sample, this clonotype was seen many times. The chain uses TRBV10-3 and TRBJ2-7, with D possibly being TRBD1 or TRBD2 (5 bases each). This receptor was identified in a female donor with early-stage non-small cell lung cancer. The material was PBMCs, obtained at follow-up. In DNA, the CDR3 is TGTGCCATCGTGAAGACTGAGGGGTACGAGCAGTACTTC. It specifies CAIVKTEGYEQYF.